These 29 T cell receptor beta chains came from one sample sequenced in a study of shared clonotypes between healthy human individuals. Libraries were prepared by immunoSEQ multiplex PCR; TCRdb keeps only in-frame clonotypes and omits some of them. Of 1.6 million or so clones listed, 98% are singletons. The sequenced sample was naive CD4+ T cells sorted from blood. Subset reported: CD45RA+ positively selected. Source of these receptors: a man under 40 in good health.

The rearrangement joins TRBV5-4 to TRBJ2-1, with a possible D match to TRBD2 (6 bases). The CDR3 extends over 14 amino acids. Trimming pared 4 bases from V and 7 bases from J, leaving 15 bases between. Per germline, CDR1 SGHNT and CDR2 YYREEE (reference sequence). The CDR3 loop reads CASSPSRDFNEQFF. CDR3 DNA: TGTGCCAGCAGCCCGTCCCGGGACTTTAATGAGCAGTTCTTC.

The rearrangement joins TRBV21-1 to TRBJ2-7; TRBD1, the D gene given by the table, was not confirmed from the DNA. TRBV21-1 is termed a pseudogene. The CDR3 contains 16 residues. CDR3 DNA sequence: TGTGCCAGCAGCAAAGGGCGCCCGGGACAGTCCTACGAGCAGTACTTC. Encoded protein: CASSKGRPGQSYEQYF.

Here the CDR3 DNA reads TGTGCCAGTAGTGTACATAGCAATCAGCCCCAGCATTTT. This translates into CASSVHSNQPQHF. The chain uses TRBV19 and TRBJ1-5, with D unresolved. The length of the CDR3 is 13 residues. V was pared by 5 bases and J by 0 bases, with 5 bases between. CDR1 and CDR2 (germline): LNHDA, SQIVND (reference sequence).

The J gene is TRBJ2-6, the V gene TRBV10-3, with TRBD1 matching 7 bases. V lost 3 bases, J lost 2 bases, and 1 base stayed unmatched. Germline V gene data show CDR1 as ENHRY and CDR2 as SYGVKD. The CDR3 contains 15 residues. This CDR3 reads CAISEQGPGANVLTF. For the CDR3, the DNA is TGTGCCATCAGTGAACAGGGGCCTGGGGCCAACGTCCTGACTTTC.

The V call is TRBV21-1, the J call TRBJ2-1; the D call of TRBD2 is as the table states it, not checked on the DNA. TRBV21-1 is listed as a pseudogene. This CDR3 comprises 18 residues. CDR3 sequence: CASSKANEFGLAGYEQFF. Written as DNA, the CDR3 is TGTGCCAGCAGCAAAGCCAATGAATTCGGACTAGCGGGTTATGAGCAGTTCTTC.

The rearrangement uses TRBV7-2 and TRBJ2-3; the D is unclear. Between the trimmed V and J ends, which lost 0 bases and 3 bases, there was a span of 10 bases. The germline V gene encodes CDR1 SGHTA and CDR2 FQGNSA. The CDR3 is 15 amino acids. CDR3 DNA sequence: TGTGCCAGCAGCTTAGCAGGGCCACGTACAGATACGCAGTATTTT. It yields the protein CASSLAGPRTDTQYF. Complete variable domain (other parts from reference TRBV7-2 and TRBJ2-3): GAGVSQSPSNKVTEKGKDVELRCDPISGHTALYWYRQSLGQGLEFLIYFQGNSAPDKSGLPSDRFSAERTGGSVSTLTIQRTQQEDSAVYLCASSLAGPRTDTQYFGPGTRLTVL.

Turning to this clone: The same CDR3 is also encoded by other DNA sequences in this sample. The V and J genes are TRBV7-9 and TRBJ2-3; unclear D gene. V lost 1 base and J lost 3, with 5 bases in between. The germline CDR1 and CDR2 sequences are SEHNR and FQNEAQ (reference sequence). This CDR3 spans 13 amino acids. The CDR3 sequence: CASSLDGTDTQYF. The DNA of the CDR3 is TGTGCCAGCAGCTTAGATGGGACAGATACGCAGTATTTT.

The chain links TRBV19 to TRBJ1-2, with 7 bases identical to TRBD1. Germline CDR1 LNHDA, CDR2 SQIVND (reference sequence). Trimming at V came to 4 bases and at J to 2 bases, leaving 4 bases not matched to a gene. This CDR3 is 14 amino acids long. DNA for the CDR3: TGTGCCAGTAGTACCCGGGACAGAAACTATGGCTACACCTTC. Translated: CASSTRDRNYGYTF.

This chain uses TRBV5-1 with TRBJ2-1; no clear D gene. Trimming pared 0 bases from V and 3 bases from J, leaving 13 bases between. Germline lookup yields CDR1 SGHRS and CDR2 YFSETQ. CDR3 length: 16 residues. CDR3 residues: CASSLVGSVNYNEQFF. DNA of the CDR3: TGCGCCAGCAGCTTGGTCGGTAGTGTGAACTACAATGAGCAGTTCTTC.

The V call is TRBV6-6, the J call TRBJ2-1; D is possibly TRBD2 (6 bases). Germline CDR1 reads MNHNY; CDR2 reads SVGAGI (reference sequence). The CDR3 loop spans 14 amino acids. Trimming shortened V by 8 bases and J by 4 bases, and 15 bases separated the two germline ends. The CDR3, as DNA: TGTGCCAGCGGGTGGGGCGGGAAGTACAATGAGCAGTTCTTC. It yields the protein CASGWGGKYNEQFF.

Concerning this clone: Germline and junction disagree at one end, which may indicate a read error. The chain combines TRBV18 with TRBJ1-1; TRBD1 might be the D (5 bases). This CDR3 has 14 amino acids. The germline V gene has CDR1 KGHSH and CDR2 LQKENI. Written as DNA, the CDR3 is TGTGCCAGCTCACCAGGGGCGACGAACCCTGAAGCTTTCTTT. Translated: CASSPGATNPEAFF. Variable domain in full (rest from reference TRBV18 and TRBJ1-1): NAGVMQNPRHLVRRRGQEARLRCSPMKGHSHVYWYRQLPEEGLKFMVYLQKENIIDESGMPKERFSAEFPKEGPSILRIQQVVRGDSAAYFCASSPGATNPEAFFGQGTRLTVV.

The V call is TRBV14, the J call TRBJ2-7; TRBD1 might be the D (6 bases). Germline V gene lookup returns CDR1 SGHDN and CDR2 FVKESK. This CDR3 spans 15 amino acids. V was clipped by 4 bases and J by 2 bases, with 15 bases between them. The CDR3 is CASSRRMGAAYEQYF. As DNA, the CDR3 is TGTGCCAGCAGCCGCCGTATGGGGGCGGCCTACGAGCAGTACTTC.

The chain joins TRBV28 to TRBJ2-1; D is undetermined. There are 13 residues in the CDR3. The V gene's germline CDR1 is MDHEN and CDR2 SYDVKM. Trimming took 7 bases from V and 5 from J, leaving 12 bases between them. Written as DNA, the CDR3 is TGTGCCAGCACCCCCCAGGCCGACAATGAGCAGTTCTTC. Its protein is CASTPQADNEQFF.

The chain is built from TRBV27 and TRBJ2-2; TRBD1 matches 7 bases. V was pared by 4 bases and J by 5 bases, with 10 bases of the junction left unmatched. The CDR3 totals 16 residues. The germline CDR1 and CDR2 sequences are MNHEY and SMNVEV (reference sequence). For the CDR3, the DNA is TGTGCCAGCAGTTACGAGACAGGGTTCGGGACCGGGGAGCTGTTTTTT. Protein product: CASSYETGFGTGELFF.

The chain has TRBV11-1 and TRBJ2-1; tentatively, D is TRBD1 or TRBD2 (6 bases each). The CDR3 is 15 residues long. V lost 3 bases to trimming and J lost 7 bases, with 16 bases between them. From germline, CDR1 is SGHAT and CDR2 FQDESV (reference sequence). This CDR3 is CASSFVGLGGNEQFF. CDR3 sequence (DNA): TGTGCCAGCAGCTTCGTAGGTCTAGGGGGGAATGAGCAGTTCTTC. Combining the CDR3 with reference TRBV11-1 and TRBJ2-1 gives the whole variable domain EAEVAQSPRYKITEKSQAVAFWCDPISGHATLYWYRQILGQGPELLVQFQDESVVDDSQLPKDRFSAERLKGVDSTLKIQPAELGDSAMYLCASSFVGLGGNEQFFGPGTRLTVL.

The chain recombines TRBV2 with TRBJ2-5; 8 bases are a match to TRBD2. J was trimmed by 5 bases and V by 6 bases; bases with no gene match: 5. The germline V gene has CDR1 SNHLY and CDR2 FYNNEI. The CDR3 spans 13 residues. The DNA for the CDR3 is TGTGCCAGCAGCCCGCGGGGGGAGGAGACCCAGTACTTC. Residues: CASSPRGEETQYF.

This clone has only one observation. The chain uses TRBV18 and TRBJ2-7; 9 nucleotides line up with TRBD1. The ends lost 6 bases at V and 7 bases at J; junction bases unmatched: 13. The CDR3 runs to 15 residues. The V gene's germline CDR1 is KGHSH and CDR2 LQKENI. CDR3 in DNA: TGTGCCAGCTCTCCGGACAGGGGTGTCTTTCGGGAGCAGTACTTC. Amino acid sequence: CASSPDRGVFREQYF.

The chain's CDR3 is CSLDRGYGYTF. The DNA of the CDR3 is TGCAGTCTGGACAGGGGTTATGGCTACACCTTC. J is TRBJ1-2 and V is TRBV20-1, with 9 bases matching TRBD1. The germline V gene has CDR1 DFQATT and CDR2 SNEGSKA (reference sequence). The length of the CDR3 is 11 residues. Losses at the gene ends were 8 bases for V and 5 bases for J; bases not matched to a gene: 3.

The chain joins TRBV2 to TRBJ2-7, with D possibly TRBD2 on 5 matching bases. V lost 2 bases, J lost 0 bases, and 8 bases lay in between. Germline CDR1 is SNHLY and CDR2 is FYNNEI. The CDR3 sequence is 14 residues long. The CDR3 here is CASSERETSYEQYF. CDR3 coding DNA: TGTGCCAGCAGTGAAAGGGAGACCTCCTACGAGCAGTACTTC.

The chain couples TRBV27 to TRBJ2-7; a possible D gene is TRBD1 (6 bases). This CDR3 comprises 15 residues. Germline loops: CDR1 MNHEY, CDR2 SMNVEV (reference sequence). Deletions cut 4 bases from V and 0 bases from J, with 13 bases between. DNA of the CDR3: TGTGCCAGCAGTTCTTACCGGGACAACTCCTACGAGCAGTACTTC. Residues: CASSSYRDNSYEQYF.

In this sample, this clone turned up once. V gene TRBV14 combines with J gene TRBJ2-1; D unresolved. The germline V gene has CDR1 SGHDN and CDR2 FVKESK. Trimming shortened V by 0 bases and J by 5 bases, and 11 bases separated the two germline ends. The CDR3 covers 15 residues. CDR3 bases: TGTGCCAGCAGCCAAGATACCACTCGAAACAATGAGCAGTTCTTC. It codes for CASSQDTTRNNEQFF.

V gene TRBV28 combines with J gene TRBJ2-2; TRBD2 agrees at 7 bases. The CDR3 covers 15 residues. Trimming at V came to 6 bases and at J to 4 bases, leaving 8 bases not matched to a gene. Germline CDR1 is MDHEN and CDR2 is SYDVKM. CDR3 in amino acids: CASRGRESGTGELFF. The CDR3 bases are TGTGCCAGCAGGGGGCGGGAGTCGGGCACCGGGGAGCTGTTTTTT.

The chain joins TRBV2 to TRBJ1-4; 7 bases line up with TRBD1. The CDR3 covers 14 residues. V gave up 4 bases and J gave up 2 bases; unmatched junction bases: 1. Germline values: CDR1 SNHLY, CDR2 FYNNEI. CDR3 in DNA: TGTGCCAGCAGTGCGGGACAGACTAATGAAAAACTGTTTTTT. Its protein is CASSAGQTNEKLFF.

The chain joins TRBV2 to TRBJ2-1, with TRBD2 matching over 15 bases. This CDR3 is 18 amino acids long. The V gene's germline CDR1 is SNHLY and CDR2 FYNNEI. J gave up 4 bases and V 6 bases, and 10 bases lay outside the gene matches. CDR3 in DNA: TGTGCCAGCAGACCCGGACTAGCGGGAGGGGAGAAATACAATGAGCAGTTCTTC. Translating it yields CASRPGLAGGEKYNEQFF.

The rearrangement joins TRBV5-5 to TRBJ1-4; TRBD1 aligns across 7 bases. Germline V gives CDR1 SGHKS, CDR2 YYEKEE (reference sequence). The CDR3 is 15 amino acids. The J segment lost 8 bases and the V segment lost 3 bases, leaving 10 bases of the junction unmatched. As DNA, the CDR3 is TGTGCCAGCAGCTACAGGGGCCTCTGGGGCGAAAAACTGTTTTTT. Its protein product is CASSYRGLWGEKLFF.

The V call is TRBV5-1, the J call TRBJ1-1; no reliable D call. The V end was cut by 4 bases, the J end by 0 bases, with 10 bases between. The CDR3 length is 14 residues. Germline-derived CDR1 and CDR2 are SGHRS and YFSETQ. In DNA, the CDR3 is TGCGCCAGCAGCCACCAGGATTTGAACACTGAAGCTTTCTTT. Amino acids: CASSHQDLNTEAFF.

The CDR3 DNA is TGTGCCAGCAGCTCAGGAATGGGCTCCTACGAGCAGTACTTC. It encodes CASSSGMGSYEQYF. The chain has TRBV11-3 and TRBJ2-7; D is ambiguous. V shed 4 bases and J shed 0 bases, with 10 bases lying between them. The CDR3 sequence is 14 residues long. Per the germline V gene, CDR1 is SGHNT and CDR2 is YENEEA.

V and J are TRBV28 and TRBJ1-3; 7 positions match TRBD1. The CDR3 has 13 residues. J lost 4 bases, V lost 3 bases, and 0 bases had no gene match. CDR1 is MDHEN and CDR2 is SYDVKM in the germline V gene. The chain's CDR3 is CASSLTGGNTIYF. Here the CDR3 DNA reads TGTGCCAGCAGTTTGACAGGGGGAAACACCATATATTTT.

The V gene is TRBV5-6, the J gene TRBJ2-7, with D uncertain. V lost 0 bases to trimming and J lost 2 bases, with 6 bases between them. The CDR3 totals 13 residues. Germline assignment: CDR1 SGHDT and CDR2 YYEEEE. In nucleotides, the CDR3 is TGTGCCAGCAGCTTGGCCGTTGCCTACGAGCAGTACTTC. The encoded protein is CASSLAVAYEQYF. Together with reference TRBV5-6 and TRBJ2-7, the CDR3 gives the full variable domain: DAGVTQSPTHLIKTRGQQVTLRCSPKSGHDTVSWYQQALGQGPQFIFQYYEEEERQRGNFPDRFSGHQFPNYSSELNVNALLLGDSALYLCASSLAVAYEQYFGPGTRLTVT.